This T cell receptor beta chain was identified during a study of T cells after somatic rescue of genetic block. The method was immunoSEQ multiplex PCR; TCRdb's version includes in-frame clones alone and lacks a portion of them. Among tens of thousands of clones listed, less than 95% were seen once. The material sequenced was peripheral blood mononuclear cells (PBMCs). The source is a man aged 35 to 55.

DNA for the CDR3: TGTGCCTGGAGTCCGACAGAAAATTCACCCCTCCACTTT. It yields the protein CAWSPTENSPLHF. The gene calls are TRBV30 and TRBJ1-6, with D perhaps TRBD1 (5 bases). Trimming shortened V by 2 bases and J by 7 bases, and 9 bases separated the two germline ends. This CDR3 comprises 13 residues. CDR1 and CDR2 (germline): GTSNPN, SVGIG (reference sequence).